This TCR beta chain was identified in a study of T cells in Graves' hyperthyroidism and ophthalmopathy. Overall study results and limits: The majority of expanded thyroid clonotypes above 0.001 also appeared in blood. Ophthalmopathy, which appeared later, was predicted by the model a median 6.5 months before onset.

This clonotype was recorded many times. Its matching antigen is unknown. Authors of the study amplified TCR beta CDR3 regions from RNA transcripts. A first-round RT-PCR of the TCR CDR3 used the HTBI primer set. TCRdb re-analysed the multiplex PCR reads in MiXCR, keeping a single row per CDR3 protein. The repertoire includes hundreds of thousands of distinct CDR3 sequences, more than 12% of them detected once, and under 15% sits in the top ten. Inclusion characteristics of ophthalmopathy patients comprised a Clinical Activity Score of at least 3, a NOSPECS grade of at least 4, and duration under 3 months. Based on clinical symptoms, serum thyroxine and TRAb, thyroid ultrasound and orbital computed tomography, diagnoses were reached. Trimming left V 2 bases short and J 6 bases short, with 17 bases between. The CDR3 consists of 15 residues. Germline V gene sequence: CDR1 DFQATT, CDR2 SNEGSKA (reference sequence).

The TCR was taken from a woman aged 45-60 years with Graves' ophthalmopathy. The chain combines TRBV20-1 with TRBJ1-5; D gene uncertain. Sequencing was performed on blood. CDR3 sequence reads: CSARPPGRLSQPQHF. DNA of the CDR3: TGCAGTGCTAGACCTCCGGGAAGGCTAAGTCAGCCCCAGCATTTT.